This T cell receptor (beta chain) stems from a study of Graves' ophthalmopathy and Graves' hyperthyroidism. Turning to this clonotype: Sequence at one end of the junction differs from germline and may be a read error.

The authors diagnosed from clinical symptoms, serum thyroxine, TRAb, thyroid ultrasound and orbital computed tomography. A volume of about 9.7 ml of fresh peripheral blood supplied the PBMCs. From RNA, the CDR3 regions of TCR beta chains were amplified and sequenced. A first-round RT-PCR used HTBI primers, followed by a second-round multiplex PCR. MiXCR was run by TCRdb on the multiplex PCR reads, yielding one entry per CDR3 protein. Of roughly 400,000 distinct CDR3 sequences detected, 15% appear once; the ten largest clones hold around 6.6%. This CDR3 comprises 12 residues. The germline gives CDR1 LNHDA, CDR2 SQIVND (reference sequence).

This chain joins TRBV19 and TRBJ1-1; no firm D call. The clonotype comes from a woman between 18 and 30 years old with stable Graves' hyperthyroidism. Sequences were obtained from peripheral blood. The CDR3 loop is CAISINGPEAFF. The CDR3 bases are TGTGCCATTAGTATAAACGGGCCTGAAGCTTTCTTT.